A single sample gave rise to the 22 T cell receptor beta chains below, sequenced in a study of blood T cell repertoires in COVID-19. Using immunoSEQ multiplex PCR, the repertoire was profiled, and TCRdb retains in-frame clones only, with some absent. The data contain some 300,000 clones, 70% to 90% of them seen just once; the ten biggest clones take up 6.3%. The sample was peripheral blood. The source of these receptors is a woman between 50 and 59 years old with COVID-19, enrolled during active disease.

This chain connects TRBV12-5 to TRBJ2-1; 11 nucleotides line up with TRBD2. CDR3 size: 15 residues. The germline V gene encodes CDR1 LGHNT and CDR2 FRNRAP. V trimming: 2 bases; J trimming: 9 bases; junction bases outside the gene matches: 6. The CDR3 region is CASGLQLAGVSEQFF. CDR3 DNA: TGTGCTAGTGGTTTGCAACTAGCGGGAGTCAGTGAGCAGTTCTTC. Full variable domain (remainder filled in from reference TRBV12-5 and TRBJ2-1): DARVTQTPRHKVTEMGQEVTMRCQPILGHNTVFWYRQTMMQGLELLAYFRNRAPLDDSGMPKDRFSAEMPDATLATLKIQPSEPRDSAVYFCASGLQLAGVSEQFFGPGTRLTVL.

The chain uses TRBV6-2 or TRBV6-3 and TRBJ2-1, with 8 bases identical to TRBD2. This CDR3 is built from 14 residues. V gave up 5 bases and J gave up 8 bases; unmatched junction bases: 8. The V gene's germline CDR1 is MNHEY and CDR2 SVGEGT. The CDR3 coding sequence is TGTGCCAGCAGTACTAGCGGACCCGTCCATGAGCAGTTCTTC. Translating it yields CASSTSGPVHEQFF.

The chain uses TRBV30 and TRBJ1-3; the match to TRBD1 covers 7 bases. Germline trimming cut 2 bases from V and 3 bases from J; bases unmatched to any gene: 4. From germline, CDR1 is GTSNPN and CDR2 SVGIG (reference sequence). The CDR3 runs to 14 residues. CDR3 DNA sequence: TGTGCCTGGAGTACAGGGGCTGGTGGAAACACCATATATTTT. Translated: CAWSTGAGGNTIYF.

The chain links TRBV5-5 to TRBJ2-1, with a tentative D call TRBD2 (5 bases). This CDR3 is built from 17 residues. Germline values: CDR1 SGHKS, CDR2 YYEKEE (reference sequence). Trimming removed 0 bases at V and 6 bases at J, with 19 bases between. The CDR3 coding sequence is TGTGCCAGCAGCTTGGTAGCGTCCGGTCTAACCCCCAATGAGCAGTTCTTC. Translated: CASSLVASGLTPNEQFF.

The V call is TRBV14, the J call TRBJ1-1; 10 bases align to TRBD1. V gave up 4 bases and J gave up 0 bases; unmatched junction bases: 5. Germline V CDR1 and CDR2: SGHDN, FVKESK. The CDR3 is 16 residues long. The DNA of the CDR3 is TGTGCCAGCAGCCCCGACAGGGGGCAGGTGAACACTGAAGCTTTCTTT. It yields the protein CASSPDRGQVNTEAFF.

The CDR3 loop reads CASSHTTGALNTEAFF. The CDR3 DNA reads TGCGCCAGCAGCCACACGACAGGGGCGTTGAACACTGAAGCTTTCTTT. This chain joins TRBV5-1 and TRBJ1-1, with 8 bases lining up with TRBD1. J lost 0 bases, V lost 4 bases, and 8 bases had no gene match. Germline V gene lookup returns CDR1 SGHRS and CDR2 YFSETQ. The CDR3 is 16 residues long.

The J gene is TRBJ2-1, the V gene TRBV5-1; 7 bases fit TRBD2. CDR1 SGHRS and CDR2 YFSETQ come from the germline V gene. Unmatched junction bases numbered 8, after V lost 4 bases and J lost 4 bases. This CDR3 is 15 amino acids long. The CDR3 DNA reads TGCGCCAGCAGCCCGGGGAGGGCCGGTTACAATGAGCAGTTCTTC. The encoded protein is CASSPGRAGYNEQFF.

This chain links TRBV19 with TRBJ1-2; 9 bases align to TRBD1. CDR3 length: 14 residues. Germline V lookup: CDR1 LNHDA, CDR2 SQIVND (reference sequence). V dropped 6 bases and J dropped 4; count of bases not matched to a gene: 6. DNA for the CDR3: TGTGCCAGTAGATTAGGACAGGGGATCTATGGCTACACCTTC. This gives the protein CASRLGQGIYGYTF.

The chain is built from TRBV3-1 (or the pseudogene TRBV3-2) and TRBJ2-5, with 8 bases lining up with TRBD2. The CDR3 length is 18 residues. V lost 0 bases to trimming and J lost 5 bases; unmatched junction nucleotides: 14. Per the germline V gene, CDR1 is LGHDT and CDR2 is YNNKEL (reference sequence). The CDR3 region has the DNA TGTGCCAGCAGCCAAGATCGGAGTAGCGGGATAGAAGTGGAGACCCAGTACTTC. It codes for CASSQDRSSGIEVETQYF.

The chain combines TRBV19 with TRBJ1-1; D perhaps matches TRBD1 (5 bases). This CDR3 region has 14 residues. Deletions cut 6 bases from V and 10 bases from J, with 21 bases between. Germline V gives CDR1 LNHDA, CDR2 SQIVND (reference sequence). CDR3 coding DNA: TGTGCCAGTAGGGAAGCAGGGCGGCAACTGGGAGCTTTCTTT. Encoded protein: CASREAGRQLGAFF.

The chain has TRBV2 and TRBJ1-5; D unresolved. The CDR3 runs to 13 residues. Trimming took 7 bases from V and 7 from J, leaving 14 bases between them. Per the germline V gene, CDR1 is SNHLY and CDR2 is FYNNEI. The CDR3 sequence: CASTERRDQPQHF. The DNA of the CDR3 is TGTGCCAGCACTGAGAGGCGAGACCAGCCCCAGCATTTT.

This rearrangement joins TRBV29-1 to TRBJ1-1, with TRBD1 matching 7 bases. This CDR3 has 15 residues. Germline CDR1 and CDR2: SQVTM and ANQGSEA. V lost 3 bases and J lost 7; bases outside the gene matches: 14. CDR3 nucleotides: TGCAGCGTTGAGCGTGGACAGGTTATAGGGAGTGAAGCTTTCTTT. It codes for CSVERGQVIGSEAFF.

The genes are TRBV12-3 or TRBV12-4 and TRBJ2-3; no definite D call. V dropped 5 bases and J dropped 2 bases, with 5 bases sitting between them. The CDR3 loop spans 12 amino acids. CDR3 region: CASSRHTDTQYF. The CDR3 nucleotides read TGTGCCAGCAGTCGACACACAGATACGCAGTATTTT.

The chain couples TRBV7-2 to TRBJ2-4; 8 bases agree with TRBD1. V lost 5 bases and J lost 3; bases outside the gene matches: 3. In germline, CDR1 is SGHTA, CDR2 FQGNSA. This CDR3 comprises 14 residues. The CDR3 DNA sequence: TGTGCCAGCAGCGGAGACAGGGGCAAAAACATTCAGTACTTC. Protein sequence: CASSGDRGKNIQYF.

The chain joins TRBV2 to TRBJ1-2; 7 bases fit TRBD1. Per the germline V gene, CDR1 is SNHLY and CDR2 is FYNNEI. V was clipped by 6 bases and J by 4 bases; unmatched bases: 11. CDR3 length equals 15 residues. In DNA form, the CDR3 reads TGTGCCAGCAGAAATGACAGGGAAGAGCTCTATGGCTACACCTTC. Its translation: CASRNDREELYGYTF.

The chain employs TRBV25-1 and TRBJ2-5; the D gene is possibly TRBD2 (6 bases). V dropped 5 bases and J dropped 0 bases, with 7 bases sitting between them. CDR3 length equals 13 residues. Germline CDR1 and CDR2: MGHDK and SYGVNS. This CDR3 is CASSLANQETQYF. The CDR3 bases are TGTGCCAGCAGTCTAGCGAACCAAGAGACCCAGTACTTC. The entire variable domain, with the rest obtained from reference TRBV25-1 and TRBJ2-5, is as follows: EADIYQTPRYLVIGTGKKITLECSQTMGHDKMYWYQQDPGMELHLIHYSYGVNSTEKGDLSSESTVSRIRTEHFPLTLESARPSHTSQYLCASSLANQETQYFGPGTRLLVL.

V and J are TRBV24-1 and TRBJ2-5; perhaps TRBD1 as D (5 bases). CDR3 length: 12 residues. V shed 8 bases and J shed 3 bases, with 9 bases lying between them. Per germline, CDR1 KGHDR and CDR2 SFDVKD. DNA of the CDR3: TGTGCCACCAAGGACACTAAAGAGACCCAGTACTTC. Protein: CATKDTKETQYF.

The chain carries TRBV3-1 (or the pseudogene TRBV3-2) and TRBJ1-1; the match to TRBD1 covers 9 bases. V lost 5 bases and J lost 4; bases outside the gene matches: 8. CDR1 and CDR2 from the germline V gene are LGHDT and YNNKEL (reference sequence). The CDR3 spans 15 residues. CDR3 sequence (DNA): TGTGCCAGCAGCGTGTGGGGACAGGGTGGCACTGAAGCTTTCTTT. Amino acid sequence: CASSVWGQGGTEAFF.

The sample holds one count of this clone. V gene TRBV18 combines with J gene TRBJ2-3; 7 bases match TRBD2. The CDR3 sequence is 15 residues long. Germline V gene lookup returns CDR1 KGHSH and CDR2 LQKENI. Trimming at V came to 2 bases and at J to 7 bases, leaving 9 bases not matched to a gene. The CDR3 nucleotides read TGTGCCAGCTCACCAGCTCGCGGGAGTGAATATACGCAGTATTTT. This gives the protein CASSPARGSEYTQYF.

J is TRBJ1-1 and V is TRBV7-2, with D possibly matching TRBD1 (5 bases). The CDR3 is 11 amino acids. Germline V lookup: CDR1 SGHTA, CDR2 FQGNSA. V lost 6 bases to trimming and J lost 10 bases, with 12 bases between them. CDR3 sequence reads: CASSADRGAFF. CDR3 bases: TGTGCCAGCAGTGCCGACAGAGGAGCTTTCTTT.

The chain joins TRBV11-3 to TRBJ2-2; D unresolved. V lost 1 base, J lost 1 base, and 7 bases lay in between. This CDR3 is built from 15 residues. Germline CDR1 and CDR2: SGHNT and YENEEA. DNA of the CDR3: TGTGCCAGCAGCTTAGTGTCCGGGAACACCGGGGAGCTGTTTTTT. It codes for CASSLVSGNTGELFF.

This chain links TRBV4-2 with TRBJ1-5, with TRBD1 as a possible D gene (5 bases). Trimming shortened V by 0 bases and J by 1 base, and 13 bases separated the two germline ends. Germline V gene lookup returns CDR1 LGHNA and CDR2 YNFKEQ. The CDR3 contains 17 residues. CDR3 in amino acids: CASSQEAGGVSNQPQHF. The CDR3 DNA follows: TGTGCCAGCAGCCAAGAGGCGGGGGGGGTCAGCAATCAGCCCCAGCATTTT.